This TCR beta chain comes out of a study of T cells in localized non-small cell lung cancer (dated by TCRdb to the early 2020s). Turning to the overall study: The study examined T cell repertoires in 200 to 300 patients with early-stage NSCLC and compared tumors with uninvolved tumor-adjacent lungs. All 240 or so NSCLC patients in the cohort were treatment-naive and had localized lung tumors that were resected. The mean age of the NSCLC patients was about 70 years, with approximately 130 men and around 100 women. On the study overall, not on this receptor specifically: Because the study design was exploratory, TCR variables were selected using unadjusted p-values without false-discovery rate correction. Uninvolved tumor-adjacent lung showed the highest T cell clonality, higher than tumor, which suggests more focused antigenic responses in the uninvolved tumor-adjacent lung. Higher blood T cell density associated with longer overall survival, while higher adjacent-lung clonality associated with shorter survival. Multi-region tumor sequencing was not performed, so intratumor heterogeneity could not be excluded. Of the top 100 tumor clones, a median of roughly 57 were detected in paired uninvolved adjacent lung; 28 were also among that lung's top 100.

TCR beta CDR3 regions were sequenced from DNA using the immunoSEQ Assay. The authors' analysis ran thus. To compute T cell density, TCR beta template counts were normalized to usable DNA, which was estimated by amplifying housekeeping genes. The preseqR package was used to estimate richness by extrapolating to 400,000 templates for PBMC samples and to 120,000 templates for tissue samples. Clonality was defined as one minus Pielou's evenness. Tissue-enriched TCRs were identified through differential abundance testing performed on productive amino-acid clonotypes, with a minimum total count of 5 and an alpha of 0.1. The Jaccard Index and the Morisita Overlap Index were used to measure repertoire overlap between compartments. GLIPH grouped TCR beta CDR3s together with public tetramer-defined viral CDR3s, and a viral motif had to include at least three viral sequences and show V-gene enrichment. The source is immuneACCESS, and TCRdb retained only in-frame sequences with V and J called. Part of the clones is not carried over; for the studies checked, unresolved V genes explain less than half of this, and the remainder is unexplained. V and J calls and clone size come straight from that table; D and trimming were deduced from the DNA. The sample data list tens of thousands of clones, and around 83% of these were observed just once. The ten top clones hold roughly 8.5% of the sample.

Notes on this clone: Its antigen has not been determined. The record has no base qualities; no much larger clone is one base away.

CDR3 length: 14 amino acids, cysteine to phenylalanine. Kept here is only the CDR3 DNA, which spans 42 bases and is read in frame from base 1. The germline V gene supplies CDR1 SGHRS and CDR2 YFSETQ. A distance of 7 bases separates the germline ends of V and J, which lose 4 bases and 0 bases respectively. At diagnosis, tumor, uninvolved tumor-adjacent lung and peripheral blood were collected and then preserved as a mix of FFPE and fresh-frozen material. For TCR repertoire profiling, blood samples were analyzed in the form of peripheral blood mononuclear cells. The chain joins TRBV5-1 to TRBJ2-2, with the identity of the D gene unclear. The source is a man aged 40-75 years with stage II lung adenocarcinoma. The sample consisted of PBMCs, taken before any cancer treatment. The DNA reads as follows: TGCGCCAGCAGCGGTCAGCCGAACACCGGGGAGCTGTTTTTT. Translated, this gives CASSGQPNTGELFF.